This T cell receptor (beta chain) originates from a study of vaccination and CD4 T cells after COVID-19. The treatment: approximately nine-day PBMC culture with coronavirus spike peptide pools or control peptides (ViraFEST assay). Oncomine TCR Beta short-read sequencing was applied to DNA from cultured CD4+ T cells. TCRdb recomputed calls from the PCR reads with MiXCR, one row per CDR3 protein. The table includes thousands of distinct CDR3 sequences, less than 55% detected once. Germline values: CDR1 SNHLY, CDR2 FYNNEI. The CDR3 totals 15 residues. Trimming took off 3 bases at V and 0 bases at J, with 6 bases between the two ends. A word on this clonotype: Its antigen is currently unknown.

The chain joins TRBV2 to TRBJ1-6; unclear D gene. Sequenced input: CD4+ T cells from blood, cultured in vitro. This TCR was recovered from a human donor who had recovered from COVID-19. The DNA of the CDR3 is TGTGCCAGCAGTGACAGGAGCTCCTATAATTCACCCCTCCACTTT. The encoded protein is CASSDRSSYNSPLHF.